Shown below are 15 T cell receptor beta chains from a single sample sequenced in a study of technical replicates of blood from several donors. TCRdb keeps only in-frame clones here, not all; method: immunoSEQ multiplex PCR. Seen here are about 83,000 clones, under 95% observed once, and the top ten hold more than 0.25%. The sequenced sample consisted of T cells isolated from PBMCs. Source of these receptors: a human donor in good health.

Here the CDR3 DNA reads TGTGCCAGCAGTCTCTTCCAGGGGCACTCTGGAAACACCATATATTTT. Encoded protein: CASSLFQGHSGNTIYF. V and J are TRBV2 and TRBJ1-3, with D perhaps matching TRBD1 (6 bases). This CDR3 region has 16 residues. Looked up from germline, CDR1 is SNHLY and CDR2 is FYNNEI. The V gene lost 5 bases and the J gene lost 0 bases, with 14 bases spanning the gap.

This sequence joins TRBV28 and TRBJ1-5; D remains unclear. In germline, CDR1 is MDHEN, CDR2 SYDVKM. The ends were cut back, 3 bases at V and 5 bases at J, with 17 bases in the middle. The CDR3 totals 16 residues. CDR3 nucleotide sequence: TGTGCCAGCAGTTTTGCAGGTAAAGGTGTGGATCAGCCCCAGCATTTT. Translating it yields CASSFAGKGVDQPQHF.

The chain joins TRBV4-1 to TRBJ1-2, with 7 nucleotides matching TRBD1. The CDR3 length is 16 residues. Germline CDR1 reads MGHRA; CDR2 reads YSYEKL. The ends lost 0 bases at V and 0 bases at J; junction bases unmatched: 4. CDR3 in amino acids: CASSQEWTGTNYGYTF. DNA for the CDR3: TGCGCCAGCAGCCAAGAATGGACAGGAACTAACTATGGCTACACCTTC.

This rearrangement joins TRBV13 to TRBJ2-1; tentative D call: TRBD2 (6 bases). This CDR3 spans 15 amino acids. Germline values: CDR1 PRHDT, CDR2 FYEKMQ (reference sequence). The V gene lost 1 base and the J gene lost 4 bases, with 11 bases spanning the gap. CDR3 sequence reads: CASSLDGSGYNEQFF. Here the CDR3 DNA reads TGTGCCAGCAGCTTAGATGGTAGCGGATACAATGAGCAGTTCTTC.

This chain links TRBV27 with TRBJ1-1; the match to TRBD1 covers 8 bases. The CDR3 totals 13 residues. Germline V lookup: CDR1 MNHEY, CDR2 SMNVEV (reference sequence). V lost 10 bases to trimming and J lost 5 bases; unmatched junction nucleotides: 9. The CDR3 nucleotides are TGTGCCACGCGGACAGGGCTGATAACTGAAGCTTTCTTT. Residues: CATRTGLITEAFF.

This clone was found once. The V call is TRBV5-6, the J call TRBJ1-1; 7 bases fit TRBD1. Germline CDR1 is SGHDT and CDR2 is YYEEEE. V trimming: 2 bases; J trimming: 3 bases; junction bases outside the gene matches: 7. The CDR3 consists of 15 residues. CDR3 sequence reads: CASSFLQGMDTEAFF. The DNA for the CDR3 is TGTGCCAGCAGCTTTCTACAGGGGATGGACACTGAAGCTTTCTTT.

The chain's CDR3 is CASSYSFGGPAYEQYF. CDR3 DNA: TGTGCCAGCAGTTACTCCTTCGGGGGACCTGCCTACGAGCAGTACTTC. J is TRBJ2-7 and V is TRBV6-5, with D possibly matching TRBD2 (6 bases). From germline, CDR1 is MNHEY and CDR2 SVGAGI. V was cut by 0 bases and J by 2 bases, with 14 bases left in between. This CDR3 spans 16 amino acids.

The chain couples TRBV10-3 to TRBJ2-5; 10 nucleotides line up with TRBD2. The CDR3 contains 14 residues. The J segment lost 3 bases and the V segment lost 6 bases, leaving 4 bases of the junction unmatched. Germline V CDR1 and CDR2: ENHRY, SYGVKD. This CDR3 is CAIRTGTSEETQYF. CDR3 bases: TGTGCCATCAGAACCGGGACTAGCGAAGAGACCCAGTACTTC.

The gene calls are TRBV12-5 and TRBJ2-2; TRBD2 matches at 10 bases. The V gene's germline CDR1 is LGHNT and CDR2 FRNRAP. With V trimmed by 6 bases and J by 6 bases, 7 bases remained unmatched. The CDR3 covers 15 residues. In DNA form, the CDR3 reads TGTGCTAGTGGCTCTAGCGGGAGAGGGGCCGGGGAGCTGTTTTTT. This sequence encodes CASGSSGRGAGELFF. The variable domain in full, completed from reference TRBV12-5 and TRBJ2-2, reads DARVTQTPRHKVTEMGQEVTMRCQPILGHNTVFWYRQTMMQGLELLAYFRNRAPLDDSGMPKDRFSAEMPDATLATLKIQPSEPRDSAVYFCASGSSGRGAGELFFGEGSRLTVL.

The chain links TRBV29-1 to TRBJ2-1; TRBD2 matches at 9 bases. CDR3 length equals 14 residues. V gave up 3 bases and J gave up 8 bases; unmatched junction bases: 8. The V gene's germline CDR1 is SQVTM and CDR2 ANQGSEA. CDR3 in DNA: TGCAGCGTTGATCGGCTAGCGGGACTCGATGAGCAGTTCTTC. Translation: CSVDRLAGLDEQFF.

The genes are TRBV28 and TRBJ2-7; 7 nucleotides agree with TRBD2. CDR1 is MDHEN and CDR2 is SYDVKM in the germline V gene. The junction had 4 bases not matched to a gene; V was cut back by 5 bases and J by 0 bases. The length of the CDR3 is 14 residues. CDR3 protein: CASSRLASSYEQYF. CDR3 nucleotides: TGTGCCAGCAGTCGACTAGCTTCCTCCTACGAGCAGTACTTC.

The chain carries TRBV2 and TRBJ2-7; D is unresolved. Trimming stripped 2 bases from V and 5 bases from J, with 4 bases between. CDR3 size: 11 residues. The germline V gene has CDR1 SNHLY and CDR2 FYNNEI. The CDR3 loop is CASSESHEQYF. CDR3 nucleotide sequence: TGTGCCAGCAGTGAAAGCCACGAGCAGTACTTC. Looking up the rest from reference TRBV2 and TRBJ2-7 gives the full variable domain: EPEVTQTPSHQVTQMGQEVILRCVPISNHLYFYWYRQILGQKVEFLVSFYNNEISEKSEIFDDQFSVERPDGSNFTLKIRSTKLEDSAMYFCASSESHEQYFGPGTRLTVT.

The CDR3, as DNA: TGTGCCAGCAGCTCACAGGAAAACTATGGCTACACCTTC. Encoded protein: CASSSQENYGYTF. The chain combines TRBV5-4 with TRBJ1-2; tentative D call: TRBD1 (5 bases). The ends were cut back, 3 bases at V and 2 bases at J, with 8 bases in the middle. Germline values: CDR1 SGHNT, CDR2 YYREEE (reference sequence). This CDR3 spans 13 amino acids.

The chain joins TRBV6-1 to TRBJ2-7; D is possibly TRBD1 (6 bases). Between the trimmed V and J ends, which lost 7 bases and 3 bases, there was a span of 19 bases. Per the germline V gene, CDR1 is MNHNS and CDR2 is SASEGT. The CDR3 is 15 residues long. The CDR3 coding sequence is TGTGCCAGCACATCGATGCAGACAGGTTACTACGAGCAGTACTTC. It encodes CASTSMQTGYYEQYF.

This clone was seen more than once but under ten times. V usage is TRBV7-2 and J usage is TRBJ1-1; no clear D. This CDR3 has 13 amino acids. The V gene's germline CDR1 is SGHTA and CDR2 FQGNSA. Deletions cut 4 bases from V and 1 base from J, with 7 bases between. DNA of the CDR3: TGTGCCAGCAGCTCTGGGCCGAACACTGAAGCTTTCTTT. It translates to CASSSGPNTEAFF.